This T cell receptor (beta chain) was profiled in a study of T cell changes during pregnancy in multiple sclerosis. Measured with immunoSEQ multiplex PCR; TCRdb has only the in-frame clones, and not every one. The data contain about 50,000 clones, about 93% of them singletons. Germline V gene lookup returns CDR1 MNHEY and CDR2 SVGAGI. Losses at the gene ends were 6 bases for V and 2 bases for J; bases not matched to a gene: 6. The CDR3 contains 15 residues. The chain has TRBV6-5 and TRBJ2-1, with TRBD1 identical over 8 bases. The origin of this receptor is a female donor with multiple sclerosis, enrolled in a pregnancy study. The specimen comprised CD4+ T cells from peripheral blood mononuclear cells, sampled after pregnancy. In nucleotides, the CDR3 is TGTGCCAGCAGCCGGACAGGGTTGGCCTACAATGAGCAGTTCTTC. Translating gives CASSRTGLAYNEQFF.